These 17 T cell receptor beta chains originate from one sample sequenced in a study of response to subunit inactivated influenza vaccine. TCRdb reprocessed the RT-PCR reads with MiXCR, giving one entry per CDR3 protein. The table includes over 750,000 distinct CDR3 sequences, about 20% detected once. This material consisted of PBMCs from blood, taken roughly 5 days after vaccination. The receptors here all came from a man between 45 and 60 years old who received an inactivated influenza vaccine.

This rearrangement joins TRBV5-6 to TRBJ2-3; D remains ambiguous. The V end was cut by 4 bases, the J end by 3 bases, with 9 bases between. Germline loops: CDR1 SGHDT, CDR2 YYEEEE. The length of the CDR3 is 13 residues. The CDR3 sequence is CASSRVETDTQYF. In DNA form, the CDR3 reads TGTGCCAGCAGCCGGGTGGAAACAGATACGCAGTATTTT.

In its sample, this clonotype was seen a few times. The rearrangement joins TRBV5-1 to TRBJ2-7, with D maybe TRBD2 (5 bases). V was pared by 1 base and J by 0 bases, with 11 bases between. Per germline, CDR1 SGHRS and CDR2 YFSETQ. This CDR3 region has 15 residues. The CDR3 sequence is CASSLSGLNSYEQYF. The DNA of the CDR3 is TGCGCCAGCAGCTTGAGTGGACTTAACTCCTACGAGCAGTACTTC. Full variable domain (missing parts from reference TRBV5-1 and TRBJ2-7): KAGVTQTPRYLIKTRGQQVTLSCSPISGHRSVSWYQQTPGQGLQFLFEYFSETQRNKGNFPGRFSGRQFSNSRSEMNVSTLELGDSALYLCASSLSGLNSYEQYFGPGTRLTVT.

The chain is built from TRBV12-3 or TRBV12-4 and TRBJ2-7; a weak D match, TRBD1 (6 bases). The CDR3 is 14 amino acids. The V gene lost 4 bases and the J gene lost 1 base, with 11 bases spanning the gap. As DNA, the CDR3 is TGTGCCAGCAGTTGGGGGCGGCGGTCCTACGAGCAGTACTTC. Protein product: CASSWGRRSYEQYF.

The V gene is TRBV6-1, the J gene TRBJ1-2; D not certain. The V gene's germline CDR1 is MNHNS and CDR2 SASEGT. The CDR3 runs to 13 residues. V was shortened by 10 bases and J by 3 bases, with 15 bases between the two germline ends. The CDR3 is CATGARVDYGYTF. The CDR3 DNA sequence: TGTGCCACGGGAGCGAGGGTTGACTATGGCTACACCTTC.

V gene TRBV4-2 combines with J gene TRBJ2-7; no clear D gene. Trimming took 5 bases from V and 2 from J, leaving 16 bases between them. The length of the CDR3 is 15 residues. CDR1 and CDR2 (germline): LGHNA, YNFKEQ. CDR3 amino acids: CASSEREARAYEQYF. In nucleotides, the CDR3 is TGTGCCAGCAGCGAAAGAGAAGCAAGGGCCTACGAGCAGTACTTC.

This clonotype was observed a few times. The chain has TRBV18 and TRBJ1-6; no clear D. Germline CDR1 reads KGHSH; CDR2 reads LQKENI. V shed 5 bases and J shed 7 bases, with 18 bases lying between them. The CDR3 is 16 residues long. CDR3 bases: TGTGCCAGCTCAGTTTCGCCGGAGTACGCGAATTCACCCCTCCACTTT. Translated: CASSVSPEYANSPLHF. Drawing the rest from reference TRBV18 and TRBJ1-6, the complete variable domain is NAGVMQNPRHLVRRRGQEARLRCSPMKGHSHVYWYRQLPEEGLKFMVYLQKENIIDESGMPKERFSAEFPKEGPSILRIQQVVRGDSAAYFCASSVSPEYANSPLHFGNGTRLTVT.

This clonotype appeared a few times. The chain combines TRBV15 with TRBJ2-5; either TRBD1 or TRBD2 may fit D (5 bases each). The germline gives CDR1 LNHNV, CDR2 YYDKDF (reference sequence). Between the trimmed V and J ends, which lost 0 bases and 4 bases, there was a span of 15 bases. The CDR3 covers 16 residues. DNA of the CDR3: TGTGCCACCAGCAGAGATCAGGGCAGGGCGGGAGAGACCCAGTACTTC. It translates to CATSRDQGRAGETQYF.

This clonotype was seen a few times. The chain carries TRBV28 and TRBJ2-1; possible D gene TRBD1, 5 bases. The length of the CDR3 is 15 residues. The ends were cut back, 4 bases at V and 3 bases at J, with 13 bases in the middle. Looked up from germline, CDR1 is MDHEN and CDR2 is SYDVKM. The CDR3, as DNA: TGTGCCAGCAGTTCCAACCCCAGGGTCTACAATGAGCAGTTCTTC. This sequence encodes CASSSNPRVYNEQFF.

This clonotype has a handful of counts. This chain joins TRBV7-2 and TRBJ1-1; D possibly corresponds to TRBD1 (5 bases). Trimming removed 4 bases at V and 7 bases at J, with 13 bases between. Germline V gives CDR1 SGHTA, CDR2 FQGNSA. This CDR3 has 13 amino acids. The CDR3 sequence is CASSWVGGGEAFF. The DNA for the CDR3 is TGTGCCAGCAGCTGGGTCGGGGGTGGTGAAGCTTTCTTT. The full variable domain, in which reference TRBV7-2 and TRBJ1-1 provide the parts outside the CDR3, is GAGVSQSPSNKVTEKGKDVELRCDPISGHTALYWYRQSLGQGLEFLIYFQGNSAPDKSGLPSDRFSAERTGGSVSTLTIQRTQQEDSAVYLCASSWVGGGEAFFGQGTRLTVV.

The V and J genes are TRBV9 and TRBJ2-3; TRBD1 or TRBD2 may be the D gene (5 bases each). Trimming removed 4 bases from V and 4 bases from J, with 13 bases in between. Per germline, CDR1 SGDLS and CDR2 YYNGEE. The CDR3 is 14 amino acids. The CDR3, as DNA: TGTGCCAGCAGCAAAACGGGACGATCAGATACGCAGTATTTT. Translating it yields CASSKTGRSDTQYF.

The chain employs TRBV12-3 or TRBV12-4 and TRBJ2-6; D not resolved. V was clipped by 3 bases and J by 3 bases, with 9 bases between them. There are 15 residues in the CDR3. CDR3 sequence: CASSFPGRGANVLTF. CDR3 coding DNA: TGTGCCAGCAGTTTCCCTGGACGTGGGGCCAACGTCCTGACTTTC.

The chain joins TRBV12-3 or TRBV12-4 to TRBJ2-1; either TRBD1 or TRBD2 may supply D (5 bases each). V was pared by 1 base and J by 9 bases, with 13 bases between. There are 14 residues in the CDR3. The DNA of the CDR3 is TGTGCCAGCAGTTTAGGGGCCAGGGAGCTTGAGCAGTTCTTC. This sequence encodes CASSLGARELEQFF.

The chain uses TRBV4-3 and TRBJ2-1, with 11 bases fitting TRBD1. V lost 2 bases, J lost 4 bases, and 7 bases stayed unmatched. The CDR3 covers 17 residues. Germline V gene sequence: CDR1 LGHNA, CDR2 YSLEER. CDR3 protein: CASSQPPGTGGYNEQFF. CDR3 coding DNA: TGCGCCAGCAGCCAACCCCCAGGGACAGGGGGGTACAATGAGCAGTTCTTC.

About this clonotype itself: A much larger clone lies one base from this, so it may be a read error. A read error is likely, as this CDR3 ends without the conserved phenylalanine or tryptophan. DNA of the CDR3: TGCAGTGCCCTTGAGGTACCCACAGATACGCAGTATTTA. This translates into CSALEVPTDTQYL. The gene calls are TRBV20-1 and TRBJ2-3; D not resolved. Trimming took 6 bases from V and 2 from J, leaving 12 bases between them. CDR1 DFQATT and CDR2 SNEGSKA come from the germline V gene (reference sequence). The CDR3 is 13 amino acids.

This clonotype was counted a few times. The chain combines TRBV3-1 with TRBJ1-2; D remains ambiguous. This CDR3 contains 15 residues. Germline CDR1 LGHDT, CDR2 YNNKEL (reference sequence). V gave up 6 bases and J gave up 3 bases, with 17 bases separating them. CDR3 protein: CASSRSGRTDYGYTF. Here the CDR3 DNA reads TGTGCCAGCAGTCGAAGTGGCAGGACTGACTATGGCTACACCTTC.

This chain connects TRBV7-2 to TRBJ1-1, with D uncertain. V was shortened by 4 bases and J by 1 base, with 7 bases between the two germline ends. Germline-derived CDR1 and CDR2 are SGHTA and FQGNSA. The CDR3 length is 13 residues. The CDR3 here is CASSSQPNTEAFF. CDR3 DNA: TGTGCCAGCAGCTCCCAGCCGAACACTGAAGCTTTCTTT. The whole variable domain, filled in from reference TRBV7-2 and TRBJ1-1, reads GAGVSQSPSNKVTEKGKDVELRCDPISGHTALYWYRQSLGQGLEFLIYFQGNSAPDKSGLPSDRFSAERTGGSVSTLTIQRTQQEDSAVYLCASSSQPNTEAFFGQGTRLTVV.

The chain carries TRBV11-2 and TRBJ2-5; D is undetermined. Trimming left V 2 bases short and J 4 bases short, with 23 bases between. CDR1 is SGHAT, CDR2 FQNNGV, per germline. The CDR3 contains 18 residues. Written as DNA, the CDR3 is TGTGCCAGCAGCTTAATCCTGGCTCTCGGGTTTTTGGGAGAGACCCAGTACTTC. This encodes CASSLILALGFLGETQYF.